The 2 T cell receptor beta chains below were found in one sample sequenced in a study of blood T cell repertoires in COVID-19. Libraries were prepared by immunoSEQ multiplex PCR; TCRdb keeps only in-frame clonotypes and omits some of them. Of 150,000 to 200,000 clones in the sample, about 85% were seen once. Sequences were obtained from peripheral blood. The origin of the receptors is a man aged 60 to 75 with acute or convalescent COVID-19.

The chain combines TRBV19 with TRBJ1-5; weak D call: TRBD1 (5 bases). The CDR3 consists of 15 residues. CDR1 is LNHDA and CDR2 is SQIVND in the germline V gene (reference sequence). V was clipped by 7 bases and J by 3 bases, with 16 bases between them. CDR3 residues: CASTVGQGANQPQHF. The CDR3 DNA sequence: TGTGCCAGTACAGTAGGGCAGGGTGCCAATCAGCCCCAGCATTTT.

The chain links TRBV9 to TRBJ2-2; 9 bases fit TRBD2. V lost 0 bases, J lost 5 bases, and 5 bases stayed unmatched. The CDR3 is made up of 16 amino acids. The V gene's germline CDR1 is SGDLS and CDR2 YYNGEE. The CDR3 loop is CASSVVGSGRTGELFF. Here the CDR3 DNA reads TGTGCCAGCAGCGTAGTAGGTAGCGGGAGAACCGGGGAGCTGTTTTTT.